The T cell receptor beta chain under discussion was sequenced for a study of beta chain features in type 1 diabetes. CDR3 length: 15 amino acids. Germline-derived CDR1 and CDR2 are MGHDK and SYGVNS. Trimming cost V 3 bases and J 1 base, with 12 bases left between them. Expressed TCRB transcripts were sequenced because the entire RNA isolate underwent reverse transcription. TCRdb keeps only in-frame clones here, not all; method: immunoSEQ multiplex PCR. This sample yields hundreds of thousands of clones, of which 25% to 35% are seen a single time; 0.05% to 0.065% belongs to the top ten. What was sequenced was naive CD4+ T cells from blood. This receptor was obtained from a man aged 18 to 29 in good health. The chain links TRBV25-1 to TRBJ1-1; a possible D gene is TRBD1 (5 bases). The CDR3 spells CASSDDGARNTEAFF. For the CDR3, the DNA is TGTGCCAGCAGTGACGATGGGGCAAGGAACACTGAAGCTTTCTTT.